The subject of this entry is one T cell receptor beta chain. The sample belongs to a study of shared T cell receptors in the human thymus. Only in-frame clones appear in the TCRdb table, and some are missing; sequencing was by immunoSEQ multiplex PCR. The data contain hundreds of thousands of clones, roughly 86% of them singletons. This CDR3 has 16 residues. V gave up 0 bases and J gave up 3 bases; unmatched junction bases: 7. The germline V gene encodes CDR1 SGDLS and CDR2 YYNGEE. The same data also contributed to another study, on human thymus T cells. From that study: Obtained as resections during corrective heart surgery, the thymus tissue was then studied. V and J genes seemed to be used with bias in thymic and blood repertoires. Related work showed strongly overlapping thymic repertoires across unrelated individuals.

The receptor was derived from a boy under two years old with a congenital heart defect. V is TRBV9 and J is TRBJ2-3, with 7 bases fitting TRBD1. The sequenced sample was thymocytes. For the CDR3, the DNA is TGTGCCAGCAGCGTAGGAAAGGGGGCATCTACAGATACGCAGTATTTT. It is translated as CASSVGKGASTDTQYF.